This paragraph covers one TCR beta chain sequence. The antigen is undetermined. This specimen comes from a study of blood T cells in healthy people across ages. Whole-study results and caveats: Diversity was estimated from one million T cells, and these estimates were considered underestimates. A strong correlation between TCR beta diversity and naive T cell percentage was seen.

PCR was performed a second time for roughly 7 to 11 cycles using a sample-barcoded 5' primer and a J-beta primer mix. From the 5' RACE reads, TCRdb called clonotypes with MiXCR, one entry per CDR3 protein. The sample consists of some 890,000 distinct CDR3 sequences, around 29% of them appearing once. These data are also associated with another study on T cells of mothers and their children.

The sample was blood. The source of this sequence is a woman between 40 and 50 years old in good health.

CDR3 amino acids: CSASPIEGWATEAFF. DNA for the CDR3: TGCAGTGCTAGCCCCATTGAGGGGTGGGCCACTGAAGCTTTCTTT. The rearrangement links TRBV20-1 to TRBJ1-1, with D perhaps TRBD1 (5 bases). The CDR3 sequence is 15 residues long. V lost 3 bases to trimming and J lost 4 bases, with 18 bases between them. Germline V gene sequence: CDR1 DFQATT, CDR2 SNEGSKA (reference sequence).